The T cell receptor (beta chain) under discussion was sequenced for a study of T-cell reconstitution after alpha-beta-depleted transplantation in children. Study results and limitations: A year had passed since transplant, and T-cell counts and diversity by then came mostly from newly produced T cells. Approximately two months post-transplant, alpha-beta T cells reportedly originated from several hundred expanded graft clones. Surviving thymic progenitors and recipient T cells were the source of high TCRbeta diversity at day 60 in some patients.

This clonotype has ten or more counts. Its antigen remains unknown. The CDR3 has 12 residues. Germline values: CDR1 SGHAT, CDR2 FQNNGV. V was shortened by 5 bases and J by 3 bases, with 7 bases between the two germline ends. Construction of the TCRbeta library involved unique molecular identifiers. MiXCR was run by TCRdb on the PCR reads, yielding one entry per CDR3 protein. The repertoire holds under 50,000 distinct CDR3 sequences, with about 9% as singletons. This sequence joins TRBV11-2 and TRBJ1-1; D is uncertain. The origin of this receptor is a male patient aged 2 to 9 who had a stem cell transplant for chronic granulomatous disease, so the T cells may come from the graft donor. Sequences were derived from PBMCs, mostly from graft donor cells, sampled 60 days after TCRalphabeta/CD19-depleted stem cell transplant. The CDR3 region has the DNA TGTGCCAGCAGCGCCCTAGACACTGAAGCTTTCTTT. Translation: CASSALDTEAFF.